What follows are 16 T cell receptor beta chains derived from one specimen sequenced in a study of T cell responses to AZD1222 COVID-19 vaccine. Only in-frame clones appear in the TCRdb table, and some are missing; sequencing was by immunoSEQ multiplex PCR. The table includes under 140,000 clones, approximately 94% detected once. The sequencing used peripheral blood, collected 28 days after the second AZD1222 dose. Receptors originate from an adult who received the AZD1222 COVID-19 vaccine.

The rearrangement uses TRBV15 and TRBJ2-1; tentatively, D is TRBD2 (6 bases). The CDR3 runs to 15 residues. CDR1 is LNHNV and CDR2 is YYDKDF in the germline V gene (reference sequence). Trimming took 6 bases from V and 0 from J, leaving 12 bases between them. The CDR3 DNA reads TGTGCCACCAGGCGGGCGGGGTACTCCTACAATGAGCAGTTCTTC. Amino acids: CATRRAGYSYNEQFF. Drawing the rest from reference TRBV15 and TRBJ2-1, the complete variable domain is DAMVIQNPRYQVTQFGKPVTLSCSQTLNHNVMYWYQQKSSQAPKLLFHYYDKDFNNEADTPDNFQSRRPNTSFCFLDIRSPGLGDTAMYLCATRRAGYSYNEQFFGPGTRLTVL.

This sequence joins TRBV6-1 and TRBJ1-6, with unresolved D. CDR3 length: 19 residues. Germline V CDR1 and CDR2: MNHNS, SASEGT. V lost 1 base to trimming and J lost 0 bases, with 16 bases between them. The DNA of the CDR3 is TGTGCCAGCAGTGAAGATAGGGCCCTGTTTAGCTCCTATAATTCACCCCTCCACTTT. Protein: CASSEDRALFSSYNSPLHF.

This rearrangement joins TRBV5-1 to TRBJ1-2; 9 nucleotides align to TRBD1. Trimming cost V 5 bases and J 8 bases; bases outside gene matches: 10. The CDR3 contains 14 residues. Germline V gene lookup returns CDR1 SGHRS and CDR2 YFSETQ. The CDR3 region has the DNA TGCGCCAGCAGTACCCGACAGGGGGGGAAGGGCTACACCTTC. It yields the protein CASSTRQGGKGYTF.

This clone was found once. V is TRBV6-2 or TRBV6-3 and J is TRBJ1-1; TRBD1 matches at 7 bases. The germline gives CDR1 MNHEY, CDR2 SVGEGT. The CDR3 is 12 amino acids. Losses at the gene ends were 2 bases for V and 11 bases for J; bases not matched to a gene: 5. The CDR3: CASSYPGQAAFF. The CDR3 DNA follows: TGTGCCAGCAGTTACCCTGGACAGGCGGCTTTCTTT.

This clone has only one observation. This chain connects TRBV10-1 to TRBJ1-6; D gene unclear. V lost 6 bases, J lost 3 bases, and 6 bases lay in between. The CDR3 is 13 amino acids. Germline V gene lookup returns CDR1 WNHNN and CDR2 SYGVQD (reference sequence). CDR3 sequence (DNA): TGCGCCAGCAGGCTGGACTATAATTCACCCCTCCACTTT. This gives the protein CASRLDYNSPLHF.

Details on this clone: The same CDR3 arises from other DNA sequences in this sample as well. The chain employs TRBV19 and TRBJ1-3; a possible D gene is TRBD1 (5 bases). CDR3 length equals 14 residues. Trimming shortened V by 2 bases and J by 2 bases, and 7 bases separated the two germline ends. Germline loops: CDR1 LNHDA, CDR2 SQIVND (reference sequence). CDR3 DNA: TGTGCCAGTAGTATACTGGGGGCTGGAAACACCATATATTTT. Its protein is CASSILGAGNTIYF. Full variable domain (remainder filled in from reference TRBV19 and TRBJ1-3): DGGITQSPKYLFRKEGQNVTLSCEQNLNHDAMYWYRQDPGQGLRLIYYSQIVNDFQKGDIAEGYSVSREKKESFPLTVTSAQKNPTAFYLCASSILGAGNTIYFGEGSWLTVV.

This chain links TRBV18 with TRBJ2-7; D uncertain. Germline V gene sequence: CDR1 KGHSH, CDR2 LQKENI. V lost 3 bases and J 5 bases, leaving 5 bases between the germline ends. The CDR3 is 11 amino acids. The CDR3 is CASSPQDEQYF. DNA of the CDR3: TGTGCCAGCTCACCCCAGGACGAGCAGTACTTC.

This clone was detected only once. The DNA for the CDR3 is TGTGCCAGCAGACTTAATCGCGGGAGCAATCAGCCCCAGCATTTT. Encoded protein: CASRLNRGSNQPQHF. The chain is built from TRBV6-6 and TRBJ1-5, with no clear D. The CDR3 sequence is 15 residues long. Germline V gene lookup returns CDR1 MNHNY and CDR2 SVGAGI (reference sequence). V lost 6 bases to trimming and J lost 1 base, with 13 bases between them.

The V call is TRBV12-5, the J call TRBJ1-1; D is ambiguous. This CDR3 comprises 13 residues. Germline assignment: CDR1 LGHNT and CDR2 FRNRAP. Trimming cost V 6 bases and J 0 bases, with 8 bases left between them. DNA for the CDR3: TGTGCTAGTGGCCTCTCCATGAACACTGAAGCTTTCTTT. The encoded protein is CASGLSMNTEAFF.

The chain has TRBV11-2 and TRBJ2-7; possible D gene TRBD2, 7 bases. The CDR3 is 16 amino acids. Germline values: CDR1 SGHAT, CDR2 FQNNGV. V lost 0 bases, J lost 2 bases, and 14 bases lay in between. The CDR3 bases are TGTGCCAGCAGCTTAGATGGGGTAGGGGGGGCCTACGAGCAGTACTTC. It codes for CASSLDGVGGAYEQYF.

The chain combines TRBV11-3 with TRBJ1-5; D not certain. Trimming shortened V by 4 bases and J by 5 bases, and 3 bases separated the two germline ends. Germline CDR1 and CDR2: SGHNT and YENEEA. This CDR3 contains 11 residues. CDR3 sequence reads: CASSCHQPQHF. CDR3 in DNA: TGTGCCAGCAGCTGCCATCAGCCCCAGCATTTT. The whole variable domain, filled in from reference TRBV11-3 and TRBJ1-5, reads EAGVVQSPRYKIIEKKQPVAFWCNPISGHNTLYWYLQNLGQGPELLIRYENEEAVDDSQLPKDRFSAERLKGVDSTLKIQPAELGDSAVYLCASSCHQPQHFGDGTRLSIL.

The chain recombines TRBV27 with TRBJ2-1; 9 positions match TRBD2. Trimming at V came to 5 bases and at J to 9 bases, leaving 8 bases not matched to a gene. Germline V lookup: CDR1 MNHEY, CDR2 SMNVEV (reference sequence). This CDR3 region has 14 residues. The CDR3 DNA is TGTGCCAGCAGTGGAGCGGGAGGAGTTCTTGAGCAGTTCTTC. This codes for CASSGAGGVLEQFF.

For the CDR3, the DNA is TGTGCCAGTGGGATTAACACTGAAGCTTTCTTT. Protein: CASGINTEAFF. J is TRBJ1-1 and V is TRBV2, with D unclear. From germline, CDR1 is SNHLY and CDR2 FYNNEI. This CDR3 is 11 amino acids long. With 9 bases removed from V and 2 bases from J, the gap between germline ends came to 7 bases. Complete variable domain (other parts from reference TRBV2 and TRBJ1-1): EPEVTQTPSHQVTQMGQEVILRCVPISNHLYFYWYRQILGQKVEFLVSFYNNEISEKSEIFDDQFSVERPDGSNFTLKIRSTKLEDSAMYFCASGINTEAFFGQGTRLTVV.

In its sample, this clone was seen once. The rearrangement joins TRBV7-6 to TRBJ2-2; D ambiguous. This CDR3 is built from 14 residues. The V gene's germline CDR1 is SGHVS and CDR2 FNYEAQ. V was pared by 5 bases and J by 1 base, with 8 bases between. The CDR3: CASSQDGNTGELFF. The DNA for the CDR3 is TGTGCCAGCAGCCAAGACGGGAACACCGGGGAGCTGTTTTTT.

The V call is TRBV27, the J call TRBJ2-6, with D possibly being TRBD1 (6 bases). Germline CDR1 is MNHEY and CDR2 is SMNVEV (reference sequence). Deletions cut 5 bases from V and 3 bases from J, with 20 bases between. The CDR3 loop spans 18 amino acids. The chain's CDR3 is CASSVTRLGADGANVLTF. In DNA, the CDR3 is TGTGCCAGCAGTGTAACCCGGTTGGGGGCTGATGGGGCCAACGTCCTGACTTTC.

J is TRBJ1-2 and V is TRBV2, with D tentatively TRBD1 (5 bases). This CDR3 region has 14 residues. The germline CDR1 and CDR2 sequences are SNHLY and FYNNEI. Trimming left V 1 base short and J 4 bases short, with 10 bases between. CDR3 amino acids: CASSEGAGIYGYTF. The CDR3 DNA reads as TGTGCCAGCAGTGAAGGGGCAGGGATCTATGGCTACACCTTC.